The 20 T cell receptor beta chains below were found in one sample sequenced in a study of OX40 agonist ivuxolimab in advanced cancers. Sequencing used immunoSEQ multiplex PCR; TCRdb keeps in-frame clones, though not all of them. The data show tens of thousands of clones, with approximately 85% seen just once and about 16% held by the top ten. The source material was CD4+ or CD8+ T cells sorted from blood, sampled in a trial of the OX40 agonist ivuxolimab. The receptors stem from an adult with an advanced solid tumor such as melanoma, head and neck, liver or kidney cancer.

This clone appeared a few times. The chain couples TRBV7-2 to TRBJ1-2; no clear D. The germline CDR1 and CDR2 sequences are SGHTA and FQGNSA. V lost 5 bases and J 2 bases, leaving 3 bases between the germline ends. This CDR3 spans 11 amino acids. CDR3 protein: CASSNNYGYTF. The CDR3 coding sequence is TGTGCCAGCAGCAACAACTATGGCTACACCTTC.

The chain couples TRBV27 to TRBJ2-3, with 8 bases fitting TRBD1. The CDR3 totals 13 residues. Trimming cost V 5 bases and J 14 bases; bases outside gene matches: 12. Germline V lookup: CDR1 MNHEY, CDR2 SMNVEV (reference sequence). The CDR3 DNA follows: TGTGCCAGCAGTAAGACAGGGGCCAGCTTGGCGTATTTT. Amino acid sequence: CASSKTGASLAYF.

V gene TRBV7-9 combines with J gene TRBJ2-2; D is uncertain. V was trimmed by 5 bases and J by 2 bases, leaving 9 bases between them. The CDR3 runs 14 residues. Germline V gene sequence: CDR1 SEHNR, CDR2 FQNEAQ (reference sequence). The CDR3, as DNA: TGTGCCAGCAGCCCACCAGCCAACACCGGGGAGCTGTTTTTT. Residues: CASSPPANTGELFF.

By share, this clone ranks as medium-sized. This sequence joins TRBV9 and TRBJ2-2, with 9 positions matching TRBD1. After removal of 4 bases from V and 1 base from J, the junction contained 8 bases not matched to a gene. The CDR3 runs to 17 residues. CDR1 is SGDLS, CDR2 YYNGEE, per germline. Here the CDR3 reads CASSSPRDRVNTGELFF. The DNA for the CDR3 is TGTGCCAGCAGCTCCCCCAGGGACAGGGTGAACACCGGGGAGCTGTTTTTT. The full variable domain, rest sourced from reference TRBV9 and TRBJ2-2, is DSGVTQTPKHLITATGQRVTLRCSPRSGDLSVYWYQQSLDQGLQFLIQYYNGEERAKGNILERFSAQQFPDLHSELNLSSLELGDSALYFCASSSPRDRVNTGELFFGEGSRLTVL.

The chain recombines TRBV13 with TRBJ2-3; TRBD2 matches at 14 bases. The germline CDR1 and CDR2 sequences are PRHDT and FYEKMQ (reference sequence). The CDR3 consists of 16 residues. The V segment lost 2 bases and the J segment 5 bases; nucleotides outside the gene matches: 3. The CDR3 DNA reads TGTGCCAGCAGCTTATCCGGGACTAGCGGGGGAGATACGCAGTATTTT. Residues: CASSLSGTSGGDTQYF.

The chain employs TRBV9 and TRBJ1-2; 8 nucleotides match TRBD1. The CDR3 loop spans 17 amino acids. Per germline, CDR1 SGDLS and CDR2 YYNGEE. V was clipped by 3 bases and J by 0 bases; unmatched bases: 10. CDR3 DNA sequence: TGTGCCAGCAGCGCCCCCAGGGGACAGGCCGCTAACTATGGCTACACCTTC. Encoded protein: CASSAPRGQAANYGYTF.

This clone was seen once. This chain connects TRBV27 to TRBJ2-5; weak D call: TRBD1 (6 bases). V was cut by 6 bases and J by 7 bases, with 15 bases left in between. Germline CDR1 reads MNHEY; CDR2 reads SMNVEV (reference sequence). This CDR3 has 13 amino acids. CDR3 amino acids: CASSPKQGGTQYF. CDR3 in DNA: TGTGCCAGCAGCCCAAAACAGGGTGGGACCCAGTACTTC.

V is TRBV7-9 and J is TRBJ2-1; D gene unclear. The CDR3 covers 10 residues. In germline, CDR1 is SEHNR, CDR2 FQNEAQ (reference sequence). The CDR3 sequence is CADEGNEQFF. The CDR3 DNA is TGTGCAGACGAAGGGAATGAGCAGTTCTTC. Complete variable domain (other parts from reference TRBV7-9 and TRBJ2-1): DTGVSQNPRHKITKRGQNVTFRCDPISEHNRLYWYRQTLGQGPEFLTYFQNEAQLEKSRLLSDRFSAERPKGSFSTLEIQRTEQGDSAMYLCADEGNEQFFGPGTRLTVL.

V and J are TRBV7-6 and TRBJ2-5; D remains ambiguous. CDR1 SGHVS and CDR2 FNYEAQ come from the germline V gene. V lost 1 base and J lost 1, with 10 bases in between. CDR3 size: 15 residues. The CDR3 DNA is TGTGCCAGCAGCTTAGGGGTGTTCAGCCAAGAGACCCAGTACTTC. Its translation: CASSLGVFSQETQYF.

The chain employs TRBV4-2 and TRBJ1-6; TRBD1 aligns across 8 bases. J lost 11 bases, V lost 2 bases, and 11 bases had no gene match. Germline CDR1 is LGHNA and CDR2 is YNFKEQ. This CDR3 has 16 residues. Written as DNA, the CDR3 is TGTGCCAGCAGCCAAATACCCCAGGGGGCCAAGACACCCCTCCACTTT. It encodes CASSQIPQGAKTPLHF.

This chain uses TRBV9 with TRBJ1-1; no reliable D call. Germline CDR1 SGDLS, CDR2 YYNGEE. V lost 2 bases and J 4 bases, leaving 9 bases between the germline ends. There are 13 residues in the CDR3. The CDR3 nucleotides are TGTGCCAGCAGCGTCCTCGAAGCCACTGAAGCTTTCTTT. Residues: CASSVLEATEAFF.

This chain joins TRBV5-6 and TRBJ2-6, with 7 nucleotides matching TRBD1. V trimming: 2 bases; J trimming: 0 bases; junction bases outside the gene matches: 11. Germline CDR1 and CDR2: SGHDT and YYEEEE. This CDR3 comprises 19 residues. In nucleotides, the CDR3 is TGTGCCAGCAGCTTTTATTTGTGGGACAGCGACTCTGGGGCCAACGTCCTGACTTTC. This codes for CASSFYLWDSDSGANVLTF.

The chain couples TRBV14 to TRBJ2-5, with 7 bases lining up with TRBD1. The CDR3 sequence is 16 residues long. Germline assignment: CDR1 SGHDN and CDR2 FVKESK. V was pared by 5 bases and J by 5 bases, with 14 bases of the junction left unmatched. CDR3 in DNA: TGTGCCAGCAGCGCCGGACTCGACAGGGCTTACGAGACCCAGTACTTC. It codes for CASSAGLDRAYETQYF.

The CDR3 loop reads CASSARLPAYSNQPQHF. The DNA for the CDR3 is TGTGCCAGCAGCGCCCGACTTCCCGCTTATAGCAATCAGCCCCAGCATTTT. The chain couples TRBV9 to TRBJ1-5, with unresolved D. Germline CDR1 reads SGDLS; CDR2 reads YYNGEE. Between the trimmed V and J ends, which lost 3 bases and 0 bases, there was a span of 16 bases. The CDR3 runs 17 residues.

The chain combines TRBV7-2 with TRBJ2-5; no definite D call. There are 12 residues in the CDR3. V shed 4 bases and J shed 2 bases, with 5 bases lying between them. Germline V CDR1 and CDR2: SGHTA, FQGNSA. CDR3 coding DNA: TGTGCCAGCAGCTCGACGCAAGAGACCCAGTACTTC. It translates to CASSSTQETQYF. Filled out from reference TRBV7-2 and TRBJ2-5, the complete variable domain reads GAGVSQSPSNKVTEKGKDVELRCDPISGHTALYWYRQSLGQGLEFLIYFQGNSAPDKSGLPSDRFSAERTGGSVSTLTIQRTQQEDSAVYLCASSSTQETQYFGPGTRLLVL.

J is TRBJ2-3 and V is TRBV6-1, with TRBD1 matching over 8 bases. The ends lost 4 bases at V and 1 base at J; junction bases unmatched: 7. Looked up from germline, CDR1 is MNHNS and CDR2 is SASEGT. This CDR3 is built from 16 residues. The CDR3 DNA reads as TGTGCCAGCAGTGTTGAGGCGGGACAGGGCACAGATACGCAGTATTTT. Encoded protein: CASSVEAGQGTDTQYF.

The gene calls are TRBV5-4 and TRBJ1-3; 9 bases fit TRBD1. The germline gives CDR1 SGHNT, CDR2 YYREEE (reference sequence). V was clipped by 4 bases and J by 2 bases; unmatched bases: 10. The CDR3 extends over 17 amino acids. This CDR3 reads CASSTFPGTGTGNTIYF. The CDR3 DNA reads TGTGCCAGCAGCACCTTTCCCGGGACAGGGACTGGAAACACCATATATTTT. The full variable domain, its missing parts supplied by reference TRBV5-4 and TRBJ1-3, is ETGVTQSPTHLIKTRGQQVTLRCSSQSGHNTVSWYQQALGQGPQFIFQYYREEENGRGNFPPRFSGLQFPNYSSELNVNALELDDSALYLCASSTFPGTGTGNTIYFGEGSWLTVV.

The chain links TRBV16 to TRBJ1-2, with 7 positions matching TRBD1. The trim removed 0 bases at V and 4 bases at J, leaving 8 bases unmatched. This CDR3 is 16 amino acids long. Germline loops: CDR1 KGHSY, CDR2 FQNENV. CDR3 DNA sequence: TGTGCCAGCAGCCAATCGAGCGGAGGGGGCGTCTATGGCTACACCTTC. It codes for CASSQSSGGGVYGYTF.

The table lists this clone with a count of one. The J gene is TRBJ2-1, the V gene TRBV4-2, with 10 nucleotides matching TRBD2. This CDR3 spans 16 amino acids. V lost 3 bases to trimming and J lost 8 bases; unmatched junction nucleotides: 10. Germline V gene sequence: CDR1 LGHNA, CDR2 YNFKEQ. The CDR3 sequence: CASSQEIAGGYDEQFF. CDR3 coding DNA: TGTGCCAGCAGCCAGGAGATAGCGGGGGGATACGATGAGCAGTTCTTC.

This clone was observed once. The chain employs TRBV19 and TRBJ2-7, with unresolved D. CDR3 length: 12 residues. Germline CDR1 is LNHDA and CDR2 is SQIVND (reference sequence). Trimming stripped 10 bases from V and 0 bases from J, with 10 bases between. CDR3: CATGPHSYEQYF. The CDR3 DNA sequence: TGTGCCACAGGACCGCACTCCTACGAGCAGTACTTC.